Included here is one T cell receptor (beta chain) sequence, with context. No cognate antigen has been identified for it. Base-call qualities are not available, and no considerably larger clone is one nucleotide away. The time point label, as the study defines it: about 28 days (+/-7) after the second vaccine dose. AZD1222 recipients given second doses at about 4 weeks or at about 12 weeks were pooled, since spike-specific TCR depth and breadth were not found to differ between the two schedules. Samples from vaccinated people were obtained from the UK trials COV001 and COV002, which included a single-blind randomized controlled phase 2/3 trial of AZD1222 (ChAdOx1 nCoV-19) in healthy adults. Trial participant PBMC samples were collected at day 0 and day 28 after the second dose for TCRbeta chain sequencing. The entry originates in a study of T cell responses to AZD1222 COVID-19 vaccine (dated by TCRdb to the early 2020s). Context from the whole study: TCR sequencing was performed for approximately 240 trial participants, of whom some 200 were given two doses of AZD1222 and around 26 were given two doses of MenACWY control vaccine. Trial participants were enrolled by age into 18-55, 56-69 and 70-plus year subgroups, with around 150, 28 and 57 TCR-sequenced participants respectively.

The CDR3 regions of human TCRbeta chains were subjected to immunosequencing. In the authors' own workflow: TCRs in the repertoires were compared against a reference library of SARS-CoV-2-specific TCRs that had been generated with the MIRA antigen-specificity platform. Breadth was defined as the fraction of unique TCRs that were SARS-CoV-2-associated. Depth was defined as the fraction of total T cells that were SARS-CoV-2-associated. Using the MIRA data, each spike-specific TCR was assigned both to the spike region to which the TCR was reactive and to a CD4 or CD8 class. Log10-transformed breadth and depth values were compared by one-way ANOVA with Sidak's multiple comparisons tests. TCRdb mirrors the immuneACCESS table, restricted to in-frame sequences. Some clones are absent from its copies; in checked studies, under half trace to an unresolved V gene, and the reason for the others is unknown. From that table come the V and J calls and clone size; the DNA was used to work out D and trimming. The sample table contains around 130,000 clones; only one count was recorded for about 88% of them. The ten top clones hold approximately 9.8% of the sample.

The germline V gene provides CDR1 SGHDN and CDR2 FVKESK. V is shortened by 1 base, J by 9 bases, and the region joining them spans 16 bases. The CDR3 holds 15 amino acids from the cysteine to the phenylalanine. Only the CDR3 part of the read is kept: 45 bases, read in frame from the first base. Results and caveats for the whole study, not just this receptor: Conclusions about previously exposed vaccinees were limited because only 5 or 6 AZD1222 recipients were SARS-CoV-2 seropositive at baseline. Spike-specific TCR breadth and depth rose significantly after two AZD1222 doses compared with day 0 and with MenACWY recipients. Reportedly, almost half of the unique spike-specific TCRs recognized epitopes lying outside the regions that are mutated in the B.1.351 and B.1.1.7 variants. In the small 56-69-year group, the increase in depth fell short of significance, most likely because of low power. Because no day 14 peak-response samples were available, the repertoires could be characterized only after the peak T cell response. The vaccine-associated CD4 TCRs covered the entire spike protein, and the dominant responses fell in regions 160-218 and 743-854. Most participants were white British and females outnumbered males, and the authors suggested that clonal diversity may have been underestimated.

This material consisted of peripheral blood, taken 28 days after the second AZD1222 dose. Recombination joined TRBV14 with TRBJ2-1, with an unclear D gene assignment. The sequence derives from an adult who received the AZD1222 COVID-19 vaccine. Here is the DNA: TGTGCCAGCAGCCAAGGACGTGGGTGGGTGGGTGAGCAGTTCTTC. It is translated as CASSQGRGWVGEQFF.